The present T cell receptor beta chain was sequenced within a study of Tregs in tolerant kidney transplant recipients. The study, taken as a whole, reports: Validation in larger populations is needed because few patients were studied. Changing PCR primers prevented nucleotide comparison between some patients' samples. Expanding Tregs on activated donor B cells appeared to best identify donor-specific TCRbeta clones.

Assay: immunoSEQ multiplex PCR; the TCRdb copy retains only in-frame clones and omits some. The sample consists of approximately 47,000 clones, about nine tenths of them appearing once. CDR3 size: 17 residues. J gave up 2 bases and V 5 bases, and 11 bases lay outside the gene matches. Germline loops: CDR1 MNHEY, CDR2 SMNVEV (reference sequence). On this clone: Its target is unknown.

The nonmyeloablative bone marrow transplants came from related graft donors, with transient mixed chimerism. The receptor was isolated from a human patient who received a combined kidney and bone marrow transplant. Some T cells may be supplied by the graft donor. Sequenced here: CD8+ T cells from blood (PBMCs), sampled 12 months after the transplant. The chain combines TRBV27 with TRBJ2-3, with 9 bases identical to TRBD1. The CDR3 DNA is TGTGCCAGCAGTGTTACAGGGGGCCAAGCAACCACAGATACGCAGTATTTT. Amino acids: CASSVTGGQATTDTQYF.